The source of this T cell receptor beta chain is a study of shared clonotypes between healthy human individuals. Healthy adults negative for HIV, lacking recent acute infections or vaccinations, served as donors. The CDR3 length is 17 residues. From germline, CDR1 is LGHNA and CDR2 YNFKEQ. V dropped 4 bases and J dropped 2; count of bases not matched to a gene: 8. Genomic DNA belonging to each subset was distributed in equal measure over several immunoSEQ plates. The authors ran unsorted PBMC replicate PCRs on about 300 ng DNA, about 30,000 T cell genomes. Using ten immunoSEQ deep assay plates, investigators sequenced unsorted PBMC DNA. Using immunoSEQ multiplex PCR, the repertoire was profiled, and TCRdb retains in-frame clones only, with some absent. The repertoire holds about 480,000 clones, with 75% to 80% as singletons.

Sequenced: PBMCs. The receptor was isolated from a woman in her thirties or forties in good health. Some clones in this sample may be carry-over from other donors' samples. The chain employs TRBV4-2 and TRBJ2-2, with 9 bases that match TRBD1. CDR3: CASSRLKGQGNTGELFF. Here the CDR3 DNA reads TGTGCCAGCAGCCGGCTGAAGGGACAGGGTAACACCGGGGAGCTGTTTTTT.